The next 20 T cell receptor beta chains were all read from a single sample in a study of T cell repertoires and HLA-DP antigens. Repertoires were generated with immunoSEQ multiplex PCR, while TCRdb's copy carries only in-frame clones and drops some. The sample contains 65,000 to 95,000 clones, 80% of which appear only once. These receptors lack a known antigen. The specimen sequenced was CD4+ T cells from PBMCs. Every receptor here comes from a man aged 55 to 70 in good health and CMV-seronegative.

The rearrangement links TRBV4-2 to TRBJ2-1, with 7 bases fitting TRBD1. With 3 bases clipped from V and 0 bases from J, the junction kept 8 bases outside the gene matches. Germline V gives CDR1 LGHNA, CDR2 YNFKEQ. The CDR3 spans 17 residues. CDR3 sequence: CASSHNFGTASYNEQFF. The DNA of the CDR3 is TGTGCCAGCAGCCATAACTTCGGGACAGCCTCCTACAATGAGCAGTTCTTC.

The chain joins TRBV5-1 to TRBJ1-4, with D possibly being TRBD1 (5 bases). V was shortened by 4 bases and J by 0 bases, with 13 bases between the two germline ends. CDR3 length equals 16 residues. Germline CDR1 and CDR2: SGHRS and YFSETQ. The CDR3 DNA follows: TGCGCCAGCAGCGCCGGGACGATTGCAACTAATGAAAAACTGTTTTTT. Encoded protein: CASSAGTIATNEKLFF.

This clone appeared a few times. The chain has TRBV21-1 and TRBJ1-2. TRBV21-1 is annotated as a pseudogene. The CDR3 loop spans 14 amino acids. Here the CDR3 reads CASSKAPQQSGYTF. For the CDR3, the DNA is TGTGCCAGCAGCAAAGCACCCCAGCAGAGTGGCTACACCTTC.

This rearrangement joins TRBV28 to TRBJ2-7, with unresolved D. Germline assignment: CDR1 MDHEN and CDR2 SYDVKM. The V and J ends lost 6 bases and 2 bases respectively, with 5 bases between them. The CDR3 runs 11 residues. CDR3 protein: CASSSTYEQYF. The CDR3 DNA reads TGTGCCAGCAGCTCAACCTACGAGCAGTACTTC.

V and J are TRBV7-6 and TRBJ1-1, with TRBD1 identical over 8 bases. The junction had 9 bases not matched to a gene; V was cut back by 3 bases and J by 3 bases. The CDR3 loop spans 16 amino acids. CDR1 is SGHVS and CDR2 is FNYEAQ in the germline V gene. The CDR3 DNA sequence: TGTGCCAGCAGCTTTAGACAGGGGAGCCTGGACACTGAAGCTTTCTTT. Protein sequence: CASSFRQGSLDTEAFF.

The chain is built from TRBV30 and TRBJ1-5, with TRBD1 as a possible D gene (5 bases). The V end was cut by 2 bases, the J end by 4 bases, with 9 bases between. Germline assignment: CDR1 GTSNPN and CDR2 SVGIG (reference sequence). The CDR3 loop spans 13 amino acids. This CDR3 reads CAWSSRENQPQHF. For the CDR3, the DNA is TGTGCCTGGAGTTCCAGGGAGAATCAGCCCCAGCATTTT.

The chain has TRBV7-2 and TRBJ2-7; D unclear. This CDR3 spans 13 amino acids. Looked up from germline, CDR1 is SGHTA and CDR2 is FQGNSA. Trimming pared 5 bases from V and 2 bases from J, leaving 10 bases between. For the CDR3, the DNA is TGTGCCAGCAGCCCGCCCTCAGCCTACGAGCAGTACTTC. Its protein product is CASSPPSAYEQYF.

The J gene is TRBJ1-5, the V gene TRBV6-1, with D possibly matching TRBD1 (6 bases). This CDR3 is 14 amino acids long. V lost 6 bases, J lost 3 bases, and 12 bases lay in between. From germline, CDR1 is MNHNS and CDR2 SASEGT. CDR3 sequence reads: CASRVTGNNQPQHF. CDR3 DNA sequence: TGTGCCAGCAGAGTGACAGGAAACAATCAGCCCCAGCATTTT.

CDR3 DNA: TGTGCCAGCGCGACAGGGCGTGGGGACGGCGGCTACACCTTC. Translating gives CASATGRGDGGYTF. V usage is TRBV7-2 and J usage is TRBJ1-2; 7 nucleotides line up with TRBD1. This CDR3 has 14 residues. The ends lost 8 bases at V and 8 bases at J; junction bases unmatched: 14. Per germline, CDR1 SGHTA and CDR2 FQGNSA.

This clone was seen more than once but under ten times. This chain joins TRBV11-3 and TRBJ2-1; D is perhaps TRBD2 (7 bases). Trimming stripped 4 bases from V and 10 bases from J, with 14 bases between. The CDR3 is made up of 13 amino acids. Per the germline V gene, CDR1 is SGHNT and CDR2 is YENEEA. This CDR3 is CASSSGRGREQFF. CDR3 sequence (DNA): TGTGCCAGCAGCTCCGGGCGGGGGCGCGAGCAGTTCTTC.

The chain uses TRBV2 and TRBJ1-1; D gene unclear. This CDR3 region has 15 residues. Between the trimmed V and J ends, which lost 1 base and 4 bases, there was a span of 13 bases. From germline, CDR1 is SNHLY and CDR2 FYNNEI. The CDR3 DNA sequence: TGTGCCAGCAGTGAAGTTCCGGGGTTGGGCACTGAAGCTTTCTTT. It translates to CASSEVPGLGTEAFF. The full variable domain, rest sourced from reference TRBV2 and TRBJ1-1, is EPEVTQTPSHQVTQMGQEVILRCVPISNHLYFYWYRQILGQKVEFLVSFYNNEISEKSEIFDDQFSVERPDGSNFTLKIRSTKLEDSAMYFCASSEVPGLGTEAFFGQGTRLTVV.

V gene TRBV18 combines with J gene TRBJ2-5, with 8 bases matching TRBD1. V trimming: 3 bases; J trimming: 5 bases; junction bases outside the gene matches: 11. This CDR3 comprises 16 residues. Germline V CDR1 and CDR2: KGHSH, LQKENI. The CDR3 DNA sequence: TGTGCCAGCTCACCCGGCACAGGGGGGTTTTTGGAGACCCAGTACTTC. This translates into CASSPGTGGFLETQYF.

The gene calls are TRBV4-3 and TRBJ1-2; 7 positions match TRBD1. Trimming at V came to 0 bases and at J to 3 bases, leaving 13 bases not matched to a gene. The CDR3 is 18 residues long. CDR1 LGHNA and CDR2 YSLEER come from the germline V gene. CDR3 sequence: CASSQDLVDREIDYGYTF. In DNA, the CDR3 is TGCGCCAGCAGCCAAGACCTCGTAGACAGGGAAATTGACTATGGCTACACCTTC.

The rearrangement joins TRBV30 to TRBJ2-6; 7 nucleotides agree with TRBD1. The CDR3 extends over 15 amino acids. V lost 1 base and J lost 0; bases outside the gene matches: 0. Germline V gives CDR1 GTSNPN, CDR2 SVGIG (reference sequence). CDR3 bases: TGTGCCTGGAGTGGACAGGGCTCTGGGGCCAACGTCCTGACTTTC. It specifies CAWSGQGSGANVLTF.

The chain joins TRBV7-8 to TRBJ1-5; unclear D gene. There are 15 residues in the CDR3. In germline, CDR1 is SGHVS, CDR2 FQNEAQ. V shed 2 bases and J shed 0 bases, with 8 bases lying between them. The CDR3 DNA reads TGTGCCAGCAGCTTAAGGGATTATAGCAATCAGCCCCAGCATTTT. It encodes CASSLRDYSNQPQHF.

The chain carries TRBV5-4 and TRBJ1-1, with D tentatively TRBD1 (6 bases). V was cut by 6 bases and J by 4 bases, with 19 bases left in between. CDR3 length: 15 residues. Germline CDR1 is SGHNT and CDR2 is YYREEE (reference sequence). CDR3 amino acids: CASTPSGAVVTEAFF. In DNA, the CDR3 is TGTGCCAGCACCCCCTCGGGGGCTGTGGTCACTGAAGCTTTCTTT. The entire variable domain, with the rest obtained from reference TRBV5-4 and TRBJ1-1, is as follows: ETGVTQSPTHLIKTRGQQVTLRCSSQSGHNTVSWYQQALGQGPQFIFQYYREEENGRGNFPPRFSGLQFPNYSSELNVNALELDDSALYLCASTPSGAVVTEAFFGQGTRLTVV.

This sequence joins TRBV5-5 and TRBJ2-5; 10 nucleotides match TRBD2. The CDR3 loop spans 16 amino acids. Germline CDR1 SGHKS, CDR2 YYEKEE (reference sequence). With 2 bases clipped from V and 5 bases from J, the junction kept 9 bases outside the gene matches. The CDR3, as DNA: TGTGCCAGCAGCTTAGGACTAGCGGTTCTGGGGGAGACCCAGTACTTC. This encodes CASSLGLAVLGETQYF. The full variable domain, rest sourced from reference TRBV5-5 and TRBJ2-5, is DAGVTQSPTHLIKTRGQQVTLRCSPISGHKSVSWYQQVLGQGPQFIFQYYEKEERGRGNFPDRFSARQFPNYSSELNVNALLLGDSALYLCASSLGLAVLGETQYFGPGTRLLVL.

The rearrangement uses TRBV18 and TRBJ1-5; tentative D call: TRBD1 (5 bases). V was clipped by 4 bases and J by 7 bases, with 11 bases between them. Germline CDR1 KGHSH, CDR2 LQKENI. The CDR3 spans 13 residues. The CDR3 sequence: CASSQQWDQPQHF. Here the CDR3 DNA reads TGTGCCAGCTCACAGCAATGGGACCAGCCCCAGCATTTT. Full variable domain (rest looked up from reference TRBV18 and TRBJ1-5): NAGVMQNPRHLVRRRGQEARLRCSPMKGHSHVYWYRQLPEEGLKFMVYLQKENIIDESGMPKERFSAEFPKEGPSILRIQQVVRGDSAAYFCASSQQWDQPQHFGDGTRLSIL.

This chain joins TRBV19 and TRBJ1-5; TRBD1 is a possible D gene (6 bases). Trimming took off 6 bases at V and 6 bases at J, with 15 bases between the two ends. The CDR3 totals 14 residues. The V gene's germline CDR1 is LNHDA and CDR2 SQIVND (reference sequence). The DNA of the CDR3 is TGTGCCAGTAGGGATCCACGGGGGGCTCAGCCCCAGCATTTT. Its translation is CASRDPRGAQPQHF. The full variable domain, completed using reference TRBV19 and TRBJ1-5, is DGGITQSPKYLFRKEGQNVTLSCEQNLNHDAMYWYRQDPGQGLRLIYYSQIVNDFQKGDIAEGYSVSREKKESFPLTVTSAQKNPTAFYLCASRDPRGAQPQHFGDGTRLSIL.

The chain employs TRBV30 and TRBJ2-6; D is undetermined. The CDR3 has 13 amino acids. Germline V CDR1 and CDR2: GTSNPN, SVGIG (reference sequence). V was clipped by 4 bases and J by 1 base, with 5 bases between them. The CDR3 here is CAWKYSGANVLTF. The DNA for the CDR3 is TGTGCCTGGAAATATTCTGGGGCCAACGTCCTGACTTTC.